What follows is one TCR beta chain and its context. Antigen unknown. This sample stems from a study of Ad26.COV2.S vaccination and SARS-CoV-2 variants. Background on the study: Ad26.COV2.S, an intramuscular injection, was given once or twice 56 days apart.

Repertoires were generated with immunoSEQ multiplex PCR, while TCRdb's copy carries only in-frame clones and drops some. The data contain approximately 410,000 clones, about nine tenths of them singletons. Germline V gene data show CDR1 as GTSNPN and CDR2 as SVGIG (reference sequence). Trimming left V 4 bases short and J 6 bases short, with 15 bases between. This CDR3 has 13 amino acids. Described treatment: 19 received Ad26.COV2.S at low or high dose, single or two shots; about 5 received placebo; per-sample allocation not given. Day 63 after the first vaccine or placebo injection was the time point for sampling. Study-wide points: Placebo recipients showed lower spike-specific TCR breadth than vaccinees. Total T cell responses may have been underestimated by the TCR breadth and depth analyses.

This sequence originates from a person between 18 and 60 years old who received the Ad26.COV2.S COVID-19 vaccine or a placebo. This specimen consisted of peripheral blood, obtained in a trial of Ad26.COV2.S vaccine versus placebo. V and J are TRBV30 and TRBJ1-1, with D hard to call. The CDR3 DNA reads TGTGCCTGGAACCCTACAGTGAAGGCTGAAGCTTTCTTT. It yields the protein CAWNPTVKAEAFF.